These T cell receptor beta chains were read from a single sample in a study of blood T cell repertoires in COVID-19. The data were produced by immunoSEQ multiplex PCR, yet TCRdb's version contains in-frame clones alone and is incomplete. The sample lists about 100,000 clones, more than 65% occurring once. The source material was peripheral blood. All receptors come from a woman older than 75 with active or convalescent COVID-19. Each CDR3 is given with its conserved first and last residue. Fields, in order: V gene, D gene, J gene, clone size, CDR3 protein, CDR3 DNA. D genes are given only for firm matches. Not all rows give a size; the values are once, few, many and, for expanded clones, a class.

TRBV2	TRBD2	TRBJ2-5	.	CANKPGGASKTQYF	TGTGCCAACAAACCGGGAGGCGCTTCTAAGACCCAGTACTTC
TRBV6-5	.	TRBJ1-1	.	CATGGGTEAFF	TGTGCCACGGGGGGGGGCACTGAAGCTTTCTTT
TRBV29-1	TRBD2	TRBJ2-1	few	CSVVSSGRAVEQFF	TGCAGCGTTGTTTCTAGCGGGAGGGCCGTTGAGCAGTTCTTC
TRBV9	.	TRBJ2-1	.	CASSPRTAYNEQFF	TGTGCCAGCAGCCCCCGGACTGCTTACAATGAGCAGTTCTTC
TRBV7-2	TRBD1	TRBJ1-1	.	CASSLGQGAPEAFF	TGTGCCAGCAGCTTAGGACAGGGGGCTCCTGAAGCTTTCTTT
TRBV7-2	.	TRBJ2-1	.	CASSRFPGQIDNEQFF	TGTGCCAGCAGCCGCTTCCCTGGACAGATCGACAATGAGCAGTTCTTC
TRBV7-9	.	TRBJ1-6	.	CASSIQPSSSSPLHF	TGTGCCAGCAGCATCCAACCCTCTTCGAGTTCACCCCTCCACTTT
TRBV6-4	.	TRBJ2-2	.	CASSDSGVTGELFF	TGTGCCAGCAGTGACTCAGGGGTTACCGGGGAGCTGTTTTTT
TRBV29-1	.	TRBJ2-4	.	CSVEESAQNIQYF	TGCAGCGTTGAGGAGTCGGCGCAAAACATTCAGTACTTC
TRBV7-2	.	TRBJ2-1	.	CASSLGPGSDEQFF	TGTGCCAGCAGCTTAGGGCCGGGGTCGGATGAGCAGTTCTTC
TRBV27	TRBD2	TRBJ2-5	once	CASRKVGSSGSAETQYF	TGTGCCAGCAGGAAAGTAGGATCTAGCGGGAGCGCAGAGACCCAGTACTTC
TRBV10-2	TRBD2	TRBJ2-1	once	CASRERGAYNEQFF	TGCGCCAGCAGGGAGCGGGGTGCCTACAATGAGCAGTTCTTC
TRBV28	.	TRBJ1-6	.	CASSFRTANNSPLHF	TGTGCCAGCAGTTTCCGGACAGCTAATAATTCACCCCTCCACTTT
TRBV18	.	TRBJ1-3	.	CASSQTGDGHTIYF	TGTGCCAGCTCACAAACAGGCGATGGACACACCATATATTTT
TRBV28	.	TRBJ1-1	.	CASLGEAEAFF	TGTGCCAGCTTAGGGGAGGCTGAAGCTTTCTTT
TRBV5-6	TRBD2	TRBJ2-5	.	CASSWIPSGRNRETQYF	TGTGCCAGCAGCTGGATCCCTAGCGGGAGGAATCGAGAGACCCAGTACTTC
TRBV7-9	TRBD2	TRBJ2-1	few	CASSPTTSGSRNEQFF	TGTGCCAGCAGCCCTACGACTAGCGGGAGCAGAAATGAGCAGTTCTTC
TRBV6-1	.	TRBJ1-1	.	CASSEARGYTEAFF	TGTGCCAGCAGTGAAGCAAGGGGGTACACTGAAGCTTTCTTT
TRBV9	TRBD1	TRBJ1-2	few	CASSDAGQGSGYTF	TGTGCCAGCAGCGACGCCGGACAGGGGTCTGGCTACACCTTC
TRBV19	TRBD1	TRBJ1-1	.	CASSIGQGVNTEAFF	TGTGCCAGTAGTATAGGGCAGGGGGTGAACACTGAAGCTTTCTTT
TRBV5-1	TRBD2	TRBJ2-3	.	CASSLEISGSSDTQYF	TGCGCCAGCAGCTTGGAGATTAGCGGGAGTTCAGATACGCAGTATTTT
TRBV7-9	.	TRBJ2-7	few	CASSLLSAKAEQYF	TGTGCCAGCAGCTTACTCTCGGCCAAAGCGGAGCAGTACTTC
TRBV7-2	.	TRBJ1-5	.	CASSSSGREPQHF	TGTGCCAGCAGCTCCTCCGGGAGGGAGCCCCAGCATTTT
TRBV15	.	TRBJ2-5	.	CATSPRGFETQYF	TGTGCCACCAGCCCACGAGGGTTTGAGACCCAGTACTTC
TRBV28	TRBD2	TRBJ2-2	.	CATSSLSGSGWNTGELFF	TGTGCCACCTCCAGCCTTAGCGGGAGTGGGTGGAACACCGGGGAGCTGTTTTTT
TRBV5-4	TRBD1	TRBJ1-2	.	CASSQDRGRGYTF	TGTGCCAGCAGTCAAGACAGGGGGCGAGGCTACACCTTC
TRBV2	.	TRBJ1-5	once	CASRPDRNQPQHF	TGTGCCAGCAGGCCAGACAGGAATCAGCCCCAGCATTTT
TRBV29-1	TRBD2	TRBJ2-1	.	CSVQVAGANEQFF	TGCAGCGTCCAAGTAGCGGGAGCCAATGAGCAGTTCTTC
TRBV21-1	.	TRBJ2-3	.	CASSLDRDNTQYF	TGTGCCAGCAGCCTCGACAGGGACAATACGCAGTATTTT
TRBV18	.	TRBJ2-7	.	CASSPGGTSYEQYF	TGTGCCAGCTCACCAGGCGGGACCTCCTACGAGCAGTACTTC
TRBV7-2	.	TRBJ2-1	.	CASRVQSAYNEQFF	TGTGCCAGCCGGGTCCAGTCAGCCTACAATGAGCAGTTCTTC
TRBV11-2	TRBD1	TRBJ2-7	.	CASSLIGDRTYEQYF	TGTGCCAGCAGCTTAATTGGGGACAGGACCTACGAGCAGTACTTC
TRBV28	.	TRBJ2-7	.	CASAYPGLPGDEQYF	TGTGCCAGCGCCTACCCCGGACTGCCAGGGGACGAGCAGTACTTC
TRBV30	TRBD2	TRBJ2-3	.	CAWSVGSVLAGLDTQYF	TGTGCCTGGAGTGTAGGTTCCGTACTAGCGGGATTAGATACGCAGTATTTT
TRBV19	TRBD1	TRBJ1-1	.	CASSDYPQGANTEAFF	TGTGCCAGTTCTGATTACCCCCAGGGGGCGAACACTGAAGCTTTCTTT